This T cell receptor (beta chain) stems from a study of T cell changes during pregnancy in multiple sclerosis. This clone was picked up a small number of times. TCRdb keeps only in-frame clones here, not all; method: immunoSEQ multiplex PCR. This sample has approximately 85,000 clones; approximately 94% occur once, and the top ten carry 2.5%. Germline CDR1 and CDR2: ENHRY and SYGVKD. The ends lost 8 bases at V and 10 bases at J; junction bases unmatched: 8. The CDR3 spans 13 residues. V gene TRBV10-3 combines with J gene TRBJ1-6; 7 bases fit TRBD1. The source was peripheral blood, collected in the third trimester of pregnancy. The receptor's source is a female donor with multiple sclerosis, enrolled in a pregnancy study. The CDR3 spells CAISGAGGSPLHF. In DNA, the CDR3 is TGTGCCATCTCCGGGGCAGGGGGATCACCCCTCCACTTT.